One sample yielded the 18 T cell receptor beta chains listed below, sequenced in a study of blood T cells in healthy people across ages. Alongside a J-beta primer mix, a sample-barcoded 5' primer served in a second PCR lasting about 6 to 11 cycles. TCRdb fed the 5' RACE reads into MiXCR, producing one record per CDR3 protein. The data contain approximately 1.5 million distinct CDR3 sequences, roughly 32% of them singletons. The sequenced sample was blood. The receptors here all came from a woman aged 25 to 39 in good health.

This clonotype turned up a few times. The rearrangement joins TRBV9 to TRBJ1-1, with TRBD1 identical over 9 bases. V shed 3 bases and J 5 bases; nucleotides not matched to a gene: 5. Germline values: CDR1 SGDLS, CDR2 YYNGEE. The CDR3 contains 14 residues. CDR3 nucleotide sequence: TGTGCCAGCAGCGCCCAGGACAGGGGAACTGAAGCTTTCTTT. Translating it yields CASSAQDRGTEAFF.

The chain carries TRBV28 and TRBJ1-6; maybe TRBD1 (6 bases). The V gene's germline CDR1 is MDHEN and CDR2 SYDVKM. The CDR3 has 15 amino acids. With 5 bases removed from V and 9 bases from J, the gap between germline ends came to 17 bases. CDR3 sequence (DNA): TGTGCCAGCAGTAATGAGGGGGGTGTAAGTTCACCCCTCCACTTT. Protein sequence: CASSNEGGVSSPLHF.

This rearrangement joins TRBV5-6 to TRBJ1-2; no definite D call. V was pared by 4 bases and J by 2 bases, with 18 bases between. Germline CDR1 SGHDT, CDR2 YYEEEE. The CDR3 totals 16 residues. The CDR3 DNA is TGTGCCAGCAGCCCCGCTGCGAGGGCGGAAAACTATGGCTACACCTTC. Encoded protein: CASSPAARAENYGYTF.

This chain connects TRBV6-6 to TRBJ1-2, with 7 positions matching TRBD1. The CDR3 is 14 residues long. The junction had 7 bases not matched to a gene; V was cut back by 2 bases and J by 7 bases. Per germline, CDR1 MNHNY and CDR2 SVGAGI (reference sequence). The CDR3 loop is CASSYVGGGRGYTF. CDR3 in DNA: TGTGCCAGCAGTTACGTAGGAGGGGGCCGTGGCTACACCTTC.

The chain uses TRBV6-1 and TRBJ2-7; maybe TRBD2 (6 bases). CDR3 length: 13 amino acids. CDR1 and CDR2 from the germline V gene are MNHNS and SASEGT. V gave up 9 bases and J gave up 2 bases, with 14 bases separating them. CDR3 DNA: TGTGCCAGGATCGGGGGAGGTACCTACGAGCAGTACTTC. It specifies CARIGGGTYEQYF.

The V call is TRBV24-1, the J call TRBJ2-1, with 9 nucleotides matching TRBD2. V gave up 7 bases and J gave up 4 bases; unmatched junction bases: 4. In germline, CDR1 is KGHDR, CDR2 SFDVKD. CDR3 size: 14 residues. The CDR3 region is CATRDSGGYNEQFF. The CDR3 coding sequence is TGTGCCACCAGGGACAGCGGGGGGTACAATGAGCAGTTCTTC.

This clonotype showed up just a few times. This chain uses TRBV25-1 with TRBJ2-1; a weak D match, TRBD2 (6 bases). Trimming pared 3 bases from V and 2 bases from J, leaving 11 bases between. Per the germline V gene, CDR1 is MGHDK and CDR2 is SYGVNS. The CDR3 has 15 amino acids. The CDR3: CASSDARGTYNEQFF. The CDR3 DNA is TGTGCCAGCAGTGATGCCCGGGGGACCTACAATGAGCAGTTCTTC.

In the case of this clonotype: A single base separates this from a much larger clone, so it may be a read error. CDR3 region: CSARETSTDEQFF. The CDR3 DNA reads TGCAGTGCTAGAGAGACTAGCACCGATGAGCAGTTCTTC. The chain uses TRBV20-1 and TRBJ2-1; 7 nucleotides match TRBD2. CDR1 is DFQATT and CDR2 is SNEGSKA in the germline V gene (reference sequence). V was pared by 0 bases and J by 8 bases, with 4 bases of the junction left unmatched. The CDR3 covers 13 residues.

The chain links TRBV20-1 to TRBJ2-3; tentatively, D is TRBD1 (7 bases). V shed 4 bases and J shed 3 bases, with 17 bases lying between them. The germline V gene encodes CDR1 DFQATT and CDR2 SNEGSKA (reference sequence). The CDR3 runs to 15 residues. The CDR3 nucleotides read TGCAGTGCTATGTCCAGGGGGAGGAAAACAGATACGCAGTATTTT. Protein product: CSAMSRGRKTDTQYF.

This clonotype was seen once. The chain uses TRBV10-2 and TRBJ1-1, with 7 bases fitting TRBD1. The trim removed 11 bases at V and 1 base at J, leaving 10 bases unmatched. Germline values: CDR1 WSHSY, CDR2 SAAADI. The length of the CDR3 is 14 residues. CDR3 in amino acids: CAAQRGGKNTEAFF. The DNA of the CDR3 is TGCGCCGCCCAGAGAGGGGGCAAGAACACTGAAGCTTTCTTT.

Turning to this clonotype: Since a much larger clone is just one base distant, this may be a read error. The rearrangement uses TRBV27 and TRBJ2-1, with D unclear. V was trimmed by 7 bases and J by 3 bases, leaving 4 bases between them. The CDR3 contains 11 residues. Germline assignment: CDR1 MNHEY and CDR2 SMNVEV (reference sequence). CDR3 residues: CASKFYNEQFF. CDR3 nucleotide sequence: TGTGCCAGCAAATTCTACAATGAGCAGTTCTTC.

This clonotype was seen a few times. The chain combines TRBV11-2 with TRBJ2-7; D might be TRBD1 or TRBD2, each matching 6 bases. V shed 5 bases and J shed 0 bases, with 14 bases lying between them. The CDR3 covers 15 residues. Germline-derived CDR1 and CDR2 are SGHAT and FQNNGV. CDR3 nucleotides: TGTGCCAGCAGCCCCCGCGGGACATCCTCCTACGAGCAGTACTTC. This translates into CASSPRGTSSYEQYF.

Regarding this clonotype: The junction does not match germline at one end; this may be a read error. The V call is TRBV4-1, the J call TRBJ2-1, with TRBD2 matching 8 bases. This CDR3 is built from 16 residues. Germline V gives CDR1 MGHRA, CDR2 YSYEKL. This CDR3 reads CASGQEQAGVGNEQFF. The DNA for the CDR3 is TGCGCCAGCGGCCAAGAACAAGCGGGAGTGGGGAATGAGCAGTTCTTC.

The V and J genes are TRBV11-1 and TRBJ2-1; D not resolved. The V gene lost 4 bases and the J gene lost 10 bases, with 17 bases spanning the gap. Germline V lookup: CDR1 SGHAT, CDR2 FQDESV (reference sequence). This CDR3 region has 14 residues. The CDR3 nucleotides read TGTGCCAGCAGCTCCCCTGTGCGGTCGCGGGAGCAGTTCTTC. Its protein is CASSSPVRSREQFF.

This clonotype was detected a few times. The rearrangement joins TRBV15 to TRBJ1-2, with 10 bases that match TRBD1. Germline V gene data show CDR1 as LNHNV and CDR2 as YYDKDF (reference sequence). With 1 base clipped from V and 5 bases from J, the junction kept 4 bases outside the gene matches. This CDR3 region has 15 residues. CDR3 region: CATSRGQGADYGYTF. The CDR3 DNA reads as TGTGCCACCAGCAGAGGACAGGGGGCAGATTATGGCTACACCTTC. Variable domain in full (rest from reference TRBV15 and TRBJ1-2): DAMVIQNPRYQVTQFGKPVTLSCSQTLNHNVMYWYQQKSSQAPKLLFHYYDKDFNNEADTPDNFQSRRPNTSFCFLDIRSPGLGDTAMYLCATSRGQGADYGYTFGSGTRLTVV.

V usage is TRBV27 and J usage is TRBJ2-7, with TRBD2 matching 10 bases. The germline CDR1 and CDR2 sequences are MNHEY and SMNVEV (reference sequence). The CDR3 has 14 amino acids. V lost 8 bases and J lost 2; bases outside the gene matches: 6. This CDR3 reads CASSQREGPYEQYF. CDR3 coding DNA: TGTGCCAGCTCTCAGCGGGAGGGTCCCTACGAGCAGTACTTC.

The chain has TRBV16 and TRBJ1-2; no clear D. The germline V gene encodes CDR1 KGHSY and CDR2 FQNENV. V was shortened by 2 bases and J by 5 bases, with 21 bases between the two germline ends. This CDR3 comprises 17 residues. The CDR3 reads CASSQHPSGLSRYGYTF. In DNA, the CDR3 is TGTGCCAGCAGCCAACACCCTAGCGGATTAAGTAGGTATGGCTACACCTTC.

This clonotype has more than one count but fewer than ten. The rearrangement links TRBV2 to TRBJ1-4; perhaps TRBD1 as D (6 bases). With 2 bases removed from V and 5 bases from J, the gap between germline ends came to 18 bases. The CDR3 is made up of 17 amino acids. Germline V lookup: CDR1 SNHLY, CDR2 FYNNEI. Written as DNA, the CDR3 is TGTGCCAGCAGTGAAAGACAGGTTTCCCGAATAAATGAAAAACTGTTTTTT. Residues: CASSERQVSRINEKLFF.